This entry is about one T cell receptor (beta chain). Its antigen remains unknown. Assay: immunoSEQ multiplex PCR; the TCRdb copy retains only in-frame clones and omits some. The data show about 93,000 clones, about nine tenths seen once. This specimen comes from a study of T cell responses to AZD1222 COVID-19 vaccine. This CDR3 spans 16 amino acids. V shed 6 bases and J 0 bases; nucleotides not matched to a gene: 7. Per the germline V gene, CDR1 is LGHDT and CDR2 is YNNKEL (reference sequence). General study points: The donors showed a predominance of white British ancestry and of females, with possible underestimation of clonal diversity. Spike-specific TCRs gained breadth and depth after people received two AZD1222 doses. In all cases, repertoires were sampled only after the peak T cell response.

The sequences come from peripheral blood, collected on day 0 of MenACWY control vaccination. This chain connects TRBV3-1 (or the pseudogene TRBV3-2) to TRBJ1-3; TRBD1 matches at 8 bases. The clonotype comes from an adult in good health. The CDR3 is CASRFGQGGSGNTIYF. CDR3 bases: TGTGCCAGCAGGTTCGGACAGGGAGGCTCTGGAAACACCATATATTTT.